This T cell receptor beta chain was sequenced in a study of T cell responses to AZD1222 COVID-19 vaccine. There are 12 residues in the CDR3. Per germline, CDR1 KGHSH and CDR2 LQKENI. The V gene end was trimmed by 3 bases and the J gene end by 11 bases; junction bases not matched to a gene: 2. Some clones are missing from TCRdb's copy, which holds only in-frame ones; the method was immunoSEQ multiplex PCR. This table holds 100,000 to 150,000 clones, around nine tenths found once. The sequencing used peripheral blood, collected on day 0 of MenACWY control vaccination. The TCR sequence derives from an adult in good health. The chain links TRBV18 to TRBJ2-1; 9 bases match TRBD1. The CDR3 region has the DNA TGTGCCAGCTCACCTGACAGGGGGAAGCAGTTCTTC. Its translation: CASSPDRGKQFF. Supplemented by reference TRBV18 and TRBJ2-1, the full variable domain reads NAGVMQNPRHLVRRRGQEARLRCSPMKGHSHVYWYRQLPEEGLKFMVYLQKENIIDESGMPKERFSAEFPKEGPSILRIQQVVRGDSAAYFCASSPDRGKQFFGPGTRLTVL.